Listed below are T cell receptor beta chains from one sample, sequenced in a study of T-cell reconstitution after alpha-beta-depleted transplantation in children. TCRdb called the PCR reads again in MiXCR, with one record for every CDR3 protein. The data hold just under 250,000 distinct CDR3 sequences, with around 25% observed a single time. The material was PBMCs, obtained before TCRalphabeta/CD19-depleted stem cell transplant. The receptor source for this set is a girl aged 2-10 years with Fanconi anemia, due to receive a stem cell transplant. Both conserved end residues are part of each CDR3. The D gene is left open where the match is weak. Size is omitted from some rows. Given values are once, few, many or a class for expanded clones.

size: .
J: TRBJ2-4
V: TRBV7-2
D: .
CDR3: CASSLEGWGNIQYF
DNA: TGTGCCAGCAGCTTAGAGGGGTGGGGAAACATTCAGTACTTC

size: many
J: TRBJ2-5
V: TRBV6-5
D: .
CDR3: CASSYQRGGETQYF
DNA: TGTGCCAGCAGTTATCAACGGGGCGGAGAGACCCAGTACTTC

size: .
J: TRBJ2-7
V: TRBV27
D: .
CDR3: CASSLWGRPYEQYF
DNA: TGTGCCAGCAGTTTATGGGGGCGCCCCTACGAGCAGTACTTC

size: .
J: TRBJ2-5
V: TRBV28
D: .
CDR3: CASSSAGRYQETQYF
DNA: TGTGCCAGCAGTTCGGCAGGGAGGTACCAAGAGACCCAGTACTTC

size: .
J: TRBJ2-5
V: TRBV11-3
D: TRBD2
CDR3: CASSLGGGRARETQYF
DNA: TGTGCCAGCAGCTTAGGTGGCGGGAGGGCCCGTGAGACCCAGTACTTC

size: many
J: TRBJ2-3
V: TRBV7-2
D: .
CDR3: CASSLAWVATDTQYF
DNA: TGTGCCAGCAGCTTAGCGTGGGTTGCCACAGATACGCAGTATTTT

size: many
J: TRBJ1-6
V: TRBV7-9
D: .
CDR3: CASSSLQDYNSPLHF
DNA: TGTGCCAGCAGCTCGCTACAGGATTATAATTCACCCCTCCACTTT

size: few
J: TRBJ1-5
V: TRBV5-1
D: .
CDR3: CASSLIGEPGQPQHF
DNA: TGCGCCAGCAGCTTGATCGGTGAGCCAGGTCAGCCCCAGCATTTT

size: .
J: TRBJ2-7
V: TRBV5-1
D: TRBD1
CDR3: CASSFSGTGVYEQYF
DNA: TGCGCCAGCAGCTTCTCCGGGACAGGGGTCTACGAGCAGTACTTC

size: many
J: TRBJ2-7
V: TRBV5-6
D: TRBD1
CDR3: CASSLRGAIPHRGREQYF
DNA: TGTGCCAGCAGCTTGCGTGGGGCAATCCCACACAGGGGGAGGGAGCAGTACTTC

size: many
J: TRBJ2-1
V: TRBV12-3/TRBV12-4
D: .
CDR3: CASSFSSGDDNEQFF
DNA: TGTGCCAGCAGTTTCAGTAGCGGAGATGACAATGAGCAGTTCTTC

size: .
J: TRBJ2-1
V: TRBV7-6
D: .
CDR3: CASSLATSRAHEQFF
DNA: TGTGCCAGCAGCTTAGCTACTAGCAGGGCTCATGAGCAGTTCTTC

size: .
J: TRBJ2-1
V: TRBV18
D: TRBD1
CDR3: CASSQDRDNEQFF
DNA: TGTGCCAGCTCACAGGACAGGGACAATGAGCAGTTCTTC

size: .
J: TRBJ2-3
V: TRBV29-1
D: TRBD1
CDR3: CSAAGTGGSYSTDTQYF
DNA: TGCAGCGCTGCGGGGACAGGGGGGTCATATAGCACAGATACGCAGTATTTT

size: .
J: TRBJ2-5
V: TRBV15
D: TRBD1
CDR3: CATSRANQGASQETQYF
DNA: TGTGCCACCAGCAGAGCCAATCAGGGGGCCAGTCAAGAGACCCAGTACTTC

size: .
J: TRBJ2-2
V: TRBV7-6
D: TRBD2
CDR3: CASSSLAGVTGELFF
DNA: TGTGCCAGCAGCTCACTAGCGGGGGTGACCGGGGAGCTGTTTTTT

size: .
J: TRBJ2-1
V: TRBV4-2
D: TRBD2
CDR3: CASSPLAQRAYNEQFF
DNA: TGTGCCAGCAGCCCACTAGCGCAACGCGCCTACAATGAGCAGTTCTTC

size: few
J: TRBJ1-1
V: TRBV4-2
D: .
CDR3: CASSQDPARSENTEAFF
DNA: TGTGCCAGCAGCCAAGATCCAGCGAGGTCAGAGAACACTGAAGCTTTCTTT

size: many
J: TRBJ2-2
V: TRBV4-2
D: .
CDR3: CASSHDRKDTGELFF
DNA: TGTGCCAGCAGCCATGACAGGAAAGACACCGGGGAGCTGTTTTTT

size: many
J: TRBJ1-3
V: TRBV29-1
D: .
CDR3: CSVEGGGNTIYF
DNA: TGCAGCGTTGAAGGCGGCGGAAACACCATATATTTT

size: few
J: TRBJ2-2
V: TRBV29-1
D: TRBD1
CDR3: CSVDQGQHTGELFF
DNA: TGCAGCGTTGACCAGGGACAGCACACCGGGGAGCTGTTTTTT

size: many
J: TRBJ2-5
V: TRBV29-1
D: TRBD1
CDR3: CSVVGTGGWETQYF
DNA: TGCAGCGTTGTCGGGACAGGGGGCTGGGAGACCCAGTACTTC

size: .
J: TRBJ1-5
V: TRBV24-1
D: .
CDR3: CATSDLGQNQPQHF
DNA: TGTGCCACCAGTGATTTGGGTCAGAATCAGCCCCAGCATTTT

size: .
J: TRBJ1-1
V: TRBV29-1
D: .
CDR3: CSVEIPWSEAFF
DNA: TGCAGCGTTGAAATACCGTGGTCTGAAGCTTTCTTT

size: .
J: TRBJ2-2
V: TRBV5-1
D: .
CDR3: CASSLAGPNTGELFF
DNA: TGCGCCAGCAGCTTGGCCGGGCCCAACACCGGGGAGCTGTTTTTT

size: many
J: TRBJ1-1
V: TRBV29-1
D: TRBD1
CDR3: CSVEGDRRSDITEAFF
DNA: TGCAGCGTTGAAGGGGACAGAAGGTCGGATATCACTGAAGCTTTCTTT

size: many
J: TRBJ1-5
V: TRBV29-1
D: .
CDR3: CSVQGHNQPQHF
DNA: TGCAGCGTACAGGGCCACAATCAGCCCCAGCATTTT

size: few
J: TRBJ2-3
V: TRBV7-3
D: TRBD1
CDR3: CASSLIVLGGDRIASTDTQYF
DNA: TGTGCCAGCAGCCTTATCGTTCTCGGCGGGGACAGGATCGCTAGCACAGATACGCAGTATTTT

size: many
J: TRBJ2-7
V: TRBV7-6
D: .
CDR3: CASSPSGQSYEQYF
DNA: TGTGCCAGCAGCCCGTCGGGTCAGTCCTACGAGCAGTACTTC

size: once
J: TRBJ2-4
V: TRBV6-1
D: TRBD1
CDR3: CASRPGTAKNIQYF
DNA: TGTGCCAGCAGGCCCGGGACAGCCAAGAACATTCAGTACTTC

size: few
J: TRBJ1-1
V: TRBV29-1
D: .
CDR3: CSVEGGQVEAFF
DNA: TGCAGCGTTGAGGGAGGGCAGGTTGAAGCTTTCTTT

size: .
J: TRBJ1-5
V: TRBV12-3/TRBV12-4
D: .
CDR3: CASSLGRGSQPQHF
DNA: TGTGCCAGCAGTTTGGGCAGGGGTAGTCAGCCCCAGCATTTT

size: many
J: TRBJ2-3
V: TRBV28
D: TRBD2
CDR3: CASGGADTQYF
DNA: TGTGCCAGCGGGGGGGCAGATACGCAGTATTTT

size: few
J: TRBJ2-1
V: TRBV27
D: TRBD1
CDR3: CASSIGQGHNEQFF
DNA: TGTGCCAGCAGTATCGGACAGGGCCACAATGAGCAGTTCTTC

size: many
J: TRBJ2-2
V: TRBV6-5
D: .
CDR3: CASSYGFRDTGELFF
DNA: TGTGCCAGCAGTTATGGATTTCGGGACACCGGGGAGCTGTTTTTT

size: many
J: TRBJ2-5
V: TRBV28
D: TRBD1
CDR3: CASSSTGDPETQYF
DNA: TGTGCCAGCAGTTCAACAGGGGACCCAGAGACCCAGTACTTC

size: few
J: TRBJ2-1
V: TRBV20-1
D: TRBD2
CDR3: CSASEGGRAHLNEQFF
DNA: TGCAGTGCTAGTGAGGGCGGGAGGGCTCATTTAAATGAGCAGTTCTTC